The present T cell receptor (beta chain) was sequenced within a study of cytomegalovirus exposure and HLA in healthy donors. Study results and limitations: Among TCR beta chains, those listed as cytomegalovirus-associated numbered roughly 150. It was assumed in the presence/absence analyses that sequencing depth was roughly uniform across donors.

With regard to this clone: What it binds is unknown.

Use of 60 Vbeta and 13 Jbeta primers characterized the PCR. Sequencing used immunoSEQ multiplex PCR; TCRdb keeps in-frame clones, though not all of them. The data contain about 89,000 clones, less than 85% of them seen just once; the ten biggest clones take up under 2%. The germline CDR1 and CDR2 sequences are SGHRS and YFSETQ. V was shortened by 4 bases and J by 5 bases, with 15 bases between the two germline ends. The CDR3 consists of 14 residues. This sequence joins TRBV5-1 and TRBJ2-5; a weak D match, TRBD1 (7 bases). The TCR was taken from a male donor in good health and CMV-seronegative. The specimen was PBMCs. CDR3 bases: TGCGCCAGCAGCATCGGACAGGCGGGGGAGACCCAGTACTTC. Residues: CASSIGQAGETQYF.